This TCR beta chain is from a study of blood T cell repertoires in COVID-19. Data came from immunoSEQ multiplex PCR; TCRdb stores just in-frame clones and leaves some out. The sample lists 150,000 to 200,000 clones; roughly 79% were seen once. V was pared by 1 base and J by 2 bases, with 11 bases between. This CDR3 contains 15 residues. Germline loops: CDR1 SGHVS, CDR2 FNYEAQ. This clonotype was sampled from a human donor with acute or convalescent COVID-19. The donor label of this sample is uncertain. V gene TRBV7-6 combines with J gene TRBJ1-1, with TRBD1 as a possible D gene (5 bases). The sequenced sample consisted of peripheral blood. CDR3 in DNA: TGTGCCAGCAGCTTAGGGGCCGACAGTAACACTGAAGCTTTCTTT. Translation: CASSLGADSNTEAFF.